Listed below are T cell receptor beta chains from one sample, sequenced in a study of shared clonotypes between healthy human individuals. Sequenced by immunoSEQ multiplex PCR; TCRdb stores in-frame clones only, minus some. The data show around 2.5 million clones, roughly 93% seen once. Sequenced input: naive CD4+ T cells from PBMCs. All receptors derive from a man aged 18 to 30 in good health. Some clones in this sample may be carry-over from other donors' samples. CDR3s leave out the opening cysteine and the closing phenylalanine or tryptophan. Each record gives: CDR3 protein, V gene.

CDR3aa: ASSYFGPKNIQY
v_gene: TRBV6-6

CDR3aa: ASSKVPGELF
v_gene: TRBV27

CDR3aa: ASSVGVTGGRINTGELF
v_gene: TRBV9

CDR3aa: ASKLLMDNYGYT
v_gene: TRBV6-5

CDR3aa: ASSLGTGGTDTQY
v_gene: TRBV5-1

CDR3aa: ASRRDPRGDSPLH
v_gene: TRBV6-5

CDR3aa: ASSQGARRGHLPGLFFGYT
v_gene: TRBV4-2

CDR3aa: ASSLFKLAGWEETQY
v_gene: TRBV28

CDR3aa: ASSPRGGTEAF
v_gene: TRBV27

CDR3aa: ASSSGLAGVGEQF
v_gene: TRBV7-6

CDR3aa: ASQIISQNTEAF
v_gene: TRBV9

CDR3aa: ASSLDRGLEEQY
v_gene: TRBV7-9

CDR3aa: ASSAHRLAGVETQY
v_gene: TRBV9

CDR3aa: ASSSARNQPQH
v_gene: TRBV4-2

CDR3aa: ASSQGQGRYYGYT
v_gene: TRBV4-3

CDR3aa: ASSKSGGSGGNTIY
v_gene: TRBV7-2

CDR3aa: ASSQAGRDLYEQY
v_gene: TRBV4-2

CDR3aa: ASSYVPPTYGYT
v_gene: TRBV6-5

CDR3aa: ASSLDFTDTQY
v_gene: TRBV5-8

CDR3aa: ASGHRDRRETQY
v_gene: TRBV5-4

CDR3aa: ATSGTNTEAF
v_gene: TRBV15

CDR3aa: ASSAGQNYGYT
v_gene: TRBV7-2

CDR3aa: ASSLSAFLGGNTIY
v_gene: TRBV28

CDR3aa: ASSPGLAQETQY
v_gene: TRBV2

CDR3aa: ASSPPDSYEQY
v_gene: TRBV18

CDR3aa: ASSLGGQGYGYT
v_gene: TRBV28

CDR3aa: ASSEEFGREWEKLF
v_gene: TRBV6-1

CDR3aa: ASSMRSAGTEAF
v_gene: TRBV19

CDR3aa: ASSYSLAGGVSEQY
v_gene: TRBV6-5

CDR3aa: ASSLLGMTAYEQY
v_gene: TRBV5-1

CDR3aa: ASSGGTVAKNIQY
v_gene: TRBV5-1

CDR3aa: ASSLTGGGHTEAF
v_gene: TRBV28

CDR3aa: ASSRQVYWTEAF
v_gene: TRBV7-9

CDR3aa: SAKHRFEAF
v_gene: TRBV20-1

CDR3aa: ASSALLGLAGGPKTQY
v_gene: TRBV21-1

CDR3aa: ASSQVWSLGGYEQF
v_gene: TRBV4-3

CDR3aa: ASSTQLTGKANVLT
v_gene: TRBV25-1

CDR3aa: ASSLATAAYEQY
v_gene: TRBV11-2

CDR3aa: ASINRANTEAF
v_gene: TRBV25-1

CDR3aa: ASSPGIWSNQPQH
v_gene: TRBV4-1

CDR3aa: ASSLDVGGSSNNEQF
v_gene: TRBV5-1

CDR3aa: ASSQGAPRGYT
v_gene: TRBV28

CDR3aa: ASSRKLSGRGIYEQY
v_gene: TRBV5-6

CDR3aa: ASSIWTGPGYEQY
v_gene: TRBV6-6

CDR3aa: AWSRTKNTEAF
v_gene: TRBV30

CDR3aa: ASSSPHVQGISSYEQY
v_gene: TRBV28

CDR3aa: ASSHLPSQEPQH
v_gene: TRBV4-3

CDR3aa: ASSLDRGSYEQY
v_gene: TRBV7-3

CDR3aa: ASSEANGNTEAF
v_gene: TRBV18